The 8 T cell receptor beta chains below come from one sample, sequenced in a study of cytomegalovirus exposure and HLA in healthy donors. The study ran its PCR with 60 Vbeta and 13 Jbeta primers. TCRdb's copy holds only in-frame clones and misses some; the assay was immunoSEQ multiplex PCR. Seen in this sample are around 100,000 clones; the ten most common clones hold 3% to 4.5%. The sequenced material came from PBMCs. Every receptor here comes from a man between 25 and 39 years old in good health and CMV-seronegative.

The chain carries TRBV30 and TRBJ1-1, with 9 positions matching TRBD1. Trimming took 1 base from V and 0 from J; bases not matched to a gene: 6. This CDR3 is 16 amino acids long. Germline CDR1 is GTSNPN and CDR2 is SVGIG (reference sequence). The CDR3 here is CAWSAVGQGMNTEAFF. CDR3 coding DNA: TGTGCCTGGAGTGCGGTAGGACAGGGGATGAACACTGAAGCTTTCTTT.

The chain has TRBV5-1 and TRBJ1-1; no clear D gene. This CDR3 comprises 14 residues. With 0 bases removed from V and 3 bases from J, the gap between germline ends came to 9 bases. Germline V CDR1 and CDR2: SGHRS, YFSETQ. This CDR3 is CASSLGSTDTEAFF. CDR3 nucleotides: TGCGCCAGCAGCTTGGGGAGTACGGACACTGAAGCTTTCTTT.

The V and J genes are TRBV5-1 and TRBJ2-1; TRBD2 is a possible D gene (6 bases). The CDR3 is 15 amino acids. V dropped 2 bases and J dropped 3 bases, with 12 bases sitting between them. Germline lookup yields CDR1 SGHRS and CDR2 YFSETQ. CDR3 amino acids: CASSLEVADYNEQFF. The CDR3 bases are TGCGCCAGCAGCTTAGAAGTAGCGGACTACAATGAGCAGTTCTTC.

The chain uses TRBV7-9 and TRBJ1-2, with 11 bases aligning to TRBD1. The V segment lost 4 bases and the J segment 8 bases; nucleotides outside the gene matches: 12. The CDR3 is 16 amino acids. Germline V gene data show CDR1 as SEHNR and CDR2 as FQNEAQ (reference sequence). CDR3 sequence: CASSSRDRGKMRGYTF. The CDR3, as DNA: TGTGCCAGCAGCTCTCGGGACAGGGGGAAGATGAGAGGCTACACCTTC.

V usage is TRBV18 and J usage is TRBJ1-2; D gene uncertain. The V and J ends lost 2 bases and 6 bases respectively, with 7 bases between them. This CDR3 spans 12 amino acids. Germline values: CDR1 KGHSH, CDR2 LQKENI. The CDR3 loop is CASSPTQDGYTF. In DNA, the CDR3 is TGTGCCAGCTCACCAACGCAGGATGGCTACACCTTC.

The V call is TRBV7-2, the J call TRBJ2-5; tentative D call: TRBD1 (5 bases). The CDR3 runs 14 residues. Germline loops: CDR1 SGHTA, CDR2 FQGNSA. V dropped 1 base and J dropped 9 bases, with 15 bases sitting between them. DNA for the CDR3: TGTGCCAGCAGCTTAGTATGGGGCGCCGAGGCCCAGTACTTC. Translation gives CASSLVWGAEAQYF.

V usage is TRBV11-2 and J usage is TRBJ2-5; 8 nucleotides match TRBD2. This CDR3 has 15 residues. Germline V gene sequence: CDR1 SGHAT, CDR2 FQNNGV. With 5 bases clipped from V and 4 bases from J, the junction kept 9 bases outside the gene matches. The CDR3 coding sequence is TGTGCCAGCAGCGACTACTCGGGGGGGCCAGAGACCCAGTACTTC. Residues: CASSDYSGGPETQYF.

This sequence joins TRBV7-2 and TRBJ2-1; 11 nucleotides line up with TRBD2. CDR1 is SGHTA, CDR2 FQGNSA, per germline. The CDR3 runs 14 residues. Trimming at V came to 6 bases and at J to 7 bases, leaving 5 bases not matched to a gene. The CDR3 is CASSYSGGGNEQFF. The CDR3 DNA sequence: TGTGCCAGCAGTTATAGCGGGGGGGGGAATGAGCAGTTCTTC.